This T cell receptor (beta chain) was obtained from a study of spatial heterogeneity in lung cancer. Study context: The correlation between TCR transcript counts in tumor regions and a T cell module score from matched bulk RNA-seq was strong.

The time point was: sample taken at primary tumor resection. The donors were fewer than 80 patients with non-small cell lung cancer that was early-stage and untreated. Overall study results and limits: Tumors with more nonsynonymous mutations had more expanded intratumoral alpha and beta TCRs.

This clonotype was recorded many times. Its antigen is unidentified. Germline V gene data show CDR1 as MNHEY and CDR2 as SVGEGT. With 6 bases removed from V and 1 base from J, the gap between germline ends came to 12 bases. The CDR3 totals 15 residues. One entry per CDR3 protein results from TCRdb running MiXCR on the 5' RACE reads. The table has some 23,000 distinct CDR3 sequences, just under 9% seen once; the top ten hold less than 9.5%. The sample here was lung tumor tissue, taken at surgery. This sequence was found in a male donor with early-stage non-small cell lung cancer. The rearrangement uses TRBV6-2 or TRBV6-3 and TRBJ1-4, with unresolved D. CDR3 in DNA: TGTGCCAGCAGGGACTGGAAGGAAACTAATGAAAAACTGTTTTTT. Translating it yields CASRDWKETNEKLFF.